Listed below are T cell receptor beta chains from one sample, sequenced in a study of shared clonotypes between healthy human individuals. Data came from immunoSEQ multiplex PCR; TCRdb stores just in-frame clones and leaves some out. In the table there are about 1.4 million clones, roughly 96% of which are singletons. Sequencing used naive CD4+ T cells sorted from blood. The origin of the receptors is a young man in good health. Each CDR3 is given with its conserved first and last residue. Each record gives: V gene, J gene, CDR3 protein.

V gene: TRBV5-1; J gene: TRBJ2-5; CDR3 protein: CASGRALGETQYF
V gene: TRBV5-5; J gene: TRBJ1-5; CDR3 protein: CASSLVGGDQPQHF
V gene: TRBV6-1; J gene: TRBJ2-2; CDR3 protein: CASSEIPTGELFF
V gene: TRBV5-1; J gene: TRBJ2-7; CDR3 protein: CASSLEGLYEQYF
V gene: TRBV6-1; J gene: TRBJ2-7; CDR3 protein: CASSDRDHEQYF
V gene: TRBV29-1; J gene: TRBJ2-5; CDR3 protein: CSVSGITQYF
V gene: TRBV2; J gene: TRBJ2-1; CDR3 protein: CASSEEWLASNEQFF
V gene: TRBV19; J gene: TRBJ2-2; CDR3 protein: CASRPSAGGPTGELFF
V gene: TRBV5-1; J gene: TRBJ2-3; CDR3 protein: CATQRDRGHDTQYF
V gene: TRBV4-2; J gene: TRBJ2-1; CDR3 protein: CASSHYWGLAEPYNEQFF
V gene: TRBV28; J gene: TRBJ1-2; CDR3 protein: CASTPTGFSTGYTF
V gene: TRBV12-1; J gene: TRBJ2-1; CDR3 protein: CASSVRAGPTNYNEQFF
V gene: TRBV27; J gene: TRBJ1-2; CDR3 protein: CASSADRGPNYGYTF
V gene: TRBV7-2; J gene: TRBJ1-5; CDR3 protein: CASSPAPSNQPQHF
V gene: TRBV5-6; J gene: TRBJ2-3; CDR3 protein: CASRYRRLAAGDTQYF
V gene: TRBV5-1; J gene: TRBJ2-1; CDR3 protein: CASSLESVEQFF
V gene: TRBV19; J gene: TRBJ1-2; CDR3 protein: CASSIRSPMRYTF
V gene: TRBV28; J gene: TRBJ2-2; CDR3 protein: CASKLTSGGMGLFF
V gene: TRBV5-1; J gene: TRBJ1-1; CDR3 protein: CASSTRQGETEAFF
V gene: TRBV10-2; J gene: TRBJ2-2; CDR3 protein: CASSDWGGANTGELFF
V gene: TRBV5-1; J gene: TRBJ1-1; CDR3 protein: CASSLAGRRDTEAFF
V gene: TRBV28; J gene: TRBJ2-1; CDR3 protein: CASTPGQFYNEQFF
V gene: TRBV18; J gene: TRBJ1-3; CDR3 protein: CASSPLDSNSGNTIYF
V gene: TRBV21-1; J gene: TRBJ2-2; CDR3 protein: CASSKTSGSTGELFF
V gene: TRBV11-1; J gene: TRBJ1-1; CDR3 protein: CASSYQYEAFF
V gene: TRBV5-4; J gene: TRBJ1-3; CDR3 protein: CASSPTPGQLNTIYF
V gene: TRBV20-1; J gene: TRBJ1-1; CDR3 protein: CSATYSRGAFF
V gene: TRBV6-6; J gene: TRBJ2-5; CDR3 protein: CASIGWGLAGETQYF
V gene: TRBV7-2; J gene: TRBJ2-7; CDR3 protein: CASSLVSGSLAMYEQYF
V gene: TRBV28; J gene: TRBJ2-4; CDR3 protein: CASSRLPASKNIQYF
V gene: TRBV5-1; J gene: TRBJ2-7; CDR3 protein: CASSRFPGTSTYEQYF
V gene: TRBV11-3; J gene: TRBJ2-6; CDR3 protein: CASSLGLGVGANVLTF
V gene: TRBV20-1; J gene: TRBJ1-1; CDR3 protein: CRQGNTEAFF
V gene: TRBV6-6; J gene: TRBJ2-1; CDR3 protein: CAIAGRAGRSYNEQFF
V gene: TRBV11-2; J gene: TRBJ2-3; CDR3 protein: CASSLGASGGTDTQYF
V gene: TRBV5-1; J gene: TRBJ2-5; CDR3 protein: CASGRAAGEGETQYF
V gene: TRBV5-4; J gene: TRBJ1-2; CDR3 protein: CASSLTSAGGSGYTF
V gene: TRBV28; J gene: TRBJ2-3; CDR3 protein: CASSSHGSGSADTQYF
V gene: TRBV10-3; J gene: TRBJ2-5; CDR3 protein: CAISEVGIKTQYF